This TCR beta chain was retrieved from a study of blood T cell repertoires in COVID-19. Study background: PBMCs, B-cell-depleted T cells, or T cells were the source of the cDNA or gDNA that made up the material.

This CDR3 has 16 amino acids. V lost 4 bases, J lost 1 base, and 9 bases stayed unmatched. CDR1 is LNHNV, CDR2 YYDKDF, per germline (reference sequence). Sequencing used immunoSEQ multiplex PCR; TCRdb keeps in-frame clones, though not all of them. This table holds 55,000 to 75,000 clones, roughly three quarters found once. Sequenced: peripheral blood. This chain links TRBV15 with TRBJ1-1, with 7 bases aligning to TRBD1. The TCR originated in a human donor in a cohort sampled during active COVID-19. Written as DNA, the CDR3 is TGTGCCACCAGCAACACCGGGACAGCGAGGAACACTGAAGCTTTCTTT. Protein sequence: CATSNTGTARNTEAFF.